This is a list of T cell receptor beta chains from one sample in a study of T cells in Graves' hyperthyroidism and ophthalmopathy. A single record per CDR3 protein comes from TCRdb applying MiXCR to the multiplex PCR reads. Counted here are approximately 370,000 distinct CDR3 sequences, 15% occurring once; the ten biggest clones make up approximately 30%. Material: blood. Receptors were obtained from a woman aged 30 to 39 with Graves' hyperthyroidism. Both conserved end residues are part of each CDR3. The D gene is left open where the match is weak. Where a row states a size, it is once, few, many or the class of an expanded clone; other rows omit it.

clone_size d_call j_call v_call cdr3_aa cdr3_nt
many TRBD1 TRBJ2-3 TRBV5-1 CASSLGGTAITDTQYF TGCGCCAGCAGCTTGGGAGGGACAGCGATCACAGATACGCAGTATTTT
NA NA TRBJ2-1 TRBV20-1 CSARDPSRAGRNEQFF TGCAGTGCTAGAGATCCAAGCAGGGCTGGGAGGAATGAGCAGTTCTTC
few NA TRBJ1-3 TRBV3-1 CASSQDEFWTRSGNTIYF TGTGCCAGCAGCCAAGACGAGTTTTGGACACGATCTGGAAACACCATATATTTT
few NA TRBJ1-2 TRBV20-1 CSAIAGDYGYTF TGCAGTGCTATAGCAGGGGACTATGGCTACACCTTC
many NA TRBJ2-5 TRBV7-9 CASSPRDRGETQYF TGTGCCAGCAGCCCGCGGGACAGAGGAGAGACCCAGTACTTC
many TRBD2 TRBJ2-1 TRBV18 CASSPGLAGGLEQFF TGTGCCAGCTCACCGGGACTAGCGGGAGGTCTTGAGCAGTTCTTC
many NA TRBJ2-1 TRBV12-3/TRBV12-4 CATPSHNYNEQFF TGTGCCACCCCATCCCACAACTACAATGAGCAGTTCTTC
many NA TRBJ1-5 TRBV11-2 CASSLEGTGNQPQHF TGTGCCAGCAGCTTAGAGGGGACGGGCAATCAGCCCCAGCATTTT
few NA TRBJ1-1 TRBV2 CASTRDIPLNTEAFF TGTGCCAGCACCAGGGACATCCCCCTGAACACTGAAGCTTTCTTT
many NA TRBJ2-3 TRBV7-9 CASSPSGRALSTDTQYF TGTGCCAGCAGCCCCTCGGGCCGGGCCCTAAGCACAGATACGCAGTATTTT
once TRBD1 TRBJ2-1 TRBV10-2 CASSEFDRAPWDEQFF TGCGCCAGCAGTGAGTTTGACAGGGCGCCCTGGGATGAGCAGTTCTTC
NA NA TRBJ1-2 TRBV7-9 CASSLNGASSGYTF TGTGCCAGCAGCTTAAATGGGGCTTCGAGCGGCTACACCTTC
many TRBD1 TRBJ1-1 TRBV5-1 CASSGRQGASTEAFF TGCGCCAGCAGCGGCCGACAGGGGGCGAGCACTGAAGCTTTCTTT
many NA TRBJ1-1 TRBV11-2 CASSSDGGPNTEAFF TGTGCCAGCAGCTCTGATGGGGGGCCTAACACTGAAGCTTTCTTT
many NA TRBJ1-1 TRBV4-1 CASSQDPPGRGSEAFF TGCGCCAGCAGCCAAGATCCCCCAGGGAGGGGGTCTGAAGCTTTCTTT
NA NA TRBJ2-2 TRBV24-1 CATSDFYRNTGELFF TGTGCCACCAGTGATTTCTACAGAAACACCGGGGAGCTGTTTTTT
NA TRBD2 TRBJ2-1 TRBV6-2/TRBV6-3 CASRSSGLDEQFF TGTGCGAGCAGGAGTAGCGGGCTGGATGAGCAGTTCTTC
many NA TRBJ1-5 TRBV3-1 CASSQLDREPQHF TGTGCCAGCAGCCAACTGGACCGGGAACCCCAGCATTTT
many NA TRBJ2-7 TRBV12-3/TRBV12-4 CASSFGRAYEQYF TGTGCCAGCAGTTTCGGCCGAGCCTACGAGCAGTACTTC
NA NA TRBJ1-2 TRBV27 CASSTLRSGTFSLGGYTF TGTGCCAGCAGTACGCTCCGATCAGGGACCTTTTCCTTAGGTGGCTACACCTTC
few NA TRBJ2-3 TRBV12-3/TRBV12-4 CANSLWEKDTQYF TGTGCCAACAGTTTATGGGAAAAAGATACGCAGTATTTT
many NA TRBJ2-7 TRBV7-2 CASRAAALPYEQYF TGTGCCAGCAGGGCAGCGGCCCTACCGTACGAGCAGTACTTC
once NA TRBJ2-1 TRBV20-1 CSASALGYSYNEQFF TGCAGTGCTAGTGCGTTGGGGTACTCCTACAATGAGCAGTTCTTC
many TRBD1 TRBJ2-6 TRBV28 CASSPNRGSRSGANVLTF TGTGCCAGCAGTCCGAACAGGGGGAGCCGCTCTGGGGCCAACGTCCTGACTTTC
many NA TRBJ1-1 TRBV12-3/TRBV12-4 CASSFNPNTEAFF TGTGCCAGCAGTTTTAACCCGAACACTGAAGCTTTCTTT
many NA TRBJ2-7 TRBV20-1 CSAGQSAYEQYF TGCAGTGCCGGACAGTCAGCCTACGAGCAGTACTTC
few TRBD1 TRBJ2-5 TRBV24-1 CATSGRQGAETQYF TGTGCCACCAGTGGTCGACAGGGGGCAGAGACCCAGTACTTC
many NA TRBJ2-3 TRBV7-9 CASSLASDTQYF TGTGCCAGCAGCTTAGCTTCGGATACGCAGTATTTT
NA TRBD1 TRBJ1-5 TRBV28 CASSSGQASNQPQHF TGTGCCAGCAGTTCAGGACAGGCATCCAATCAGCCCCAGCATTTT
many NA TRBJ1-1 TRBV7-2 CASSLMGLNTEAFF TGTGCCAGCAGCTTAATGGGCTTGAACACTGAAGCTTTCTTT
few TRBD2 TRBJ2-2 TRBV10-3 CAISEPGLAGELFF TGTGCCATCAGTGAACCAGGACTAGCCGGGGAGCTGTTTTTT
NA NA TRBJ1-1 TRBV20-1 CSAMGTGGSEAFF TGCAGTGCAATGGGGACGGGCGGCTCTGAAGCTTTCTTT
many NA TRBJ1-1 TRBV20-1 CSASRGPISTEAFF TGCAGTGCGTCCCGGGGCCCAATTTCCACTGAAGCTTTCTTT
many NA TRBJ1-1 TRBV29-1 CSVGSGALMNTEAFF TGCAGCGTTGGTTCAGGTGCCCTTATGAACACTGAAGCTTTCTTT
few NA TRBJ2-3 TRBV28 CASSLQQGRGTDTQYF TGTGCCAGCAGTCTACAACAGGGAAGGGGCACAGATACGCAGTATTTT
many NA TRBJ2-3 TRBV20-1 CSAPDHTDTQYF TGCAGTGCCCCCGACCACACAGATACGCAGTATTTT
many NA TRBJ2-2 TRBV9 CASSANDLGNTGELFF TGTGCCAGCAGCGCAAACGACCTTGGGAACACCGGGGAGCTGTTTTTT
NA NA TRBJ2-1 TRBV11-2 CASSLPTPSSYNEQFF TGTGCCAGCAGCTTACCCACCCCGAGCTCCTACAATGAGCAGTTCTTC